The 2 T cell receptor beta chains in this list originate from one sample, sequenced in a study of blood T cell repertoires in COVID-19 (dated by TCRdb to about 2020). Receptor libraries were prepared by the immunoSEQ multiplex PCR assay. As stored in TCRdb, this immuneACCESS dataset retains in-frame rearrangements with V and J assigned. A fraction of the clones does not appear; measured against another copy, unresolved V genes explain less than half of the discrepancy, and the remainder lacks a known reason. This sample holds 310,000 or so clones; roughly 87% were observed only once. About 6.1% of the sample is taken by the ten largest. Sequenced input: PBMCs or T cells enriched from blood (not recorded which). The receptors were sampled from a woman aged 40 to 50 who had recovered from COVID-19.

The chain employs TRBV28 and TRBJ1-4; D is possibly TRBD1 (6 bases). Germline V CDR1 and CDR2: MDHEN, SYDVKM. This CDR3 has 16 residues. Trimming cost V 5 bases and J 7 bases, with 20 bases left between them. CDR3 DNA sequence: TGTGCCAGCAGTCAGCGACAGGCTAGGCGTAGTGAAAAACTGTTTTTT. Its protein is CASSQRQARRSEKLFF.

The gene calls are TRBV28 and TRBJ1-1; TRBD1 matches at 7 bases. The CDR3 loop spans 17 amino acids. Per the germline V gene, CDR1 is MDHEN and CDR2 is SYDVKM. Trimming removed 2 bases from V and 4 bases from J; junction bases left unmatched: 13. For the CDR3, the DNA is TGTGCCAGCAGTTTACCCCTCCGACAGGGTGCGAGCACTGAAGCTTTCTTT. It translates to CASSLPLRQGASTEAFF.